Listed below are T cell receptor beta chains from one sample, sequenced in a study of human CD8 memory T cell subsets. TCRdb reprocessed the 5' RACE reads and reports one entry per CDR3 protein, with no DNA. This table lists 7,200 or so distinct CDR3 sequences. Sequenced material: CD8+ T cells from PBMCs. The receptors stem from a human donor in good health. The CDR3 runs from the conserved cysteine through the conserved F or W. Rows give clone size only sometimes, using once, few, many, or a class for an expanded clone.

CDR3 protein,V gene,clone size,J gene
CASSLAYGTDYEQYF,TRBV7-9,-,TRBJ2-7
CASSQKKTGARLRYF,TRBV23-1,-,TRBJ2-7
CASSLSGTPSTQYF,TRBV28,medium-sized,TRBJ2-3
CAITTGTSSYEQYF,TRBV6-1,-,TRBJ2-7
CASSLLGQNYGYTF,TRBV7-9,medium-sized,TRBJ1-2
CASRRRVNTEAFF,TRBV7-6,-,TRBJ1-1
CASSSTDRDENTEAFF,TRBV7-6,-,TRBJ1-1
CASSPRGQGPSSPLYEQYF,TRBV3-1,-,TRBJ2-7
CASSRTLPATNEKLFF,TRBV4-1,large,TRBJ1-4
CASSQPPGQGPQAHIQYF,TRBV23-1,large,TRBJ2-4
CASSMTGGRQETQYF,TRBV12-3/TRBV12-4,-,TRBJ2-5
CASTTTESYEQYF,TRBV7-9,-,TRBJ2-7